These T cell receptor beta chains were read from a single sample in a study of control samples from healthy donors and cancer patients. Sequenced by immunoSEQ multiplex PCR; TCRdb stores in-frame clones only, minus some. In the table there are some 94,000 clones, more than 85% of which are singletons. Sequencing was carried out using blood. The source of these receptors is a woman in her 50s in good health. Each CDR3 is given with its conserved first and last residue. Each record gives: D gene, clone size, J gene, CDR3 length, V gene, CDR3 DNA, CDR3 protein. D genes are given only for firm matches. Size values are once, few and many counts, or a class for expanded clones, and some rows have none.

-,-,TRBJ1-5,17,TRBV19,TGTGCCAGTAGTATAGATGGCAGGAGATATAGCAATCAGCCCCAGCATTTT,CASSIDGRRYSNQPQHF
-,-,TRBJ1-1,14,TRBV19,TGTGCCAGTAAGACTTTCGACTTGAACACTGAAGCTTTCTTT,CASKTFDLNTEAFF
TRBD2,once,TRBJ2-1,19,TRBV5-4,TGTGCCAGCAGCTTGGAGTCGGGAGGGGATCTCCATTCTGCCAATGAGCAGTTCTTC,CASSLESGGDLHSANEQFF
TRBD1,-,TRBJ1-4,13,TRBV29-1,TGCAGCGTTGGACAGGGGGCTGATGAAAAACTGTTTTTT,CSVGQGADEKLFF
-,-,TRBJ1-1,15,TRBV3-1/TRBV3-2,TGTGCCAGCAGCCCCCGGGCCCGAAAAAACACTGAAGCTTTCTTT,CASSPRARKNTEAFF
-,-,TRBJ1-4,14,TRBV7-8,TGTGCCAGCAGCTACCGGCGACTTTCAGAAAAACTGTTTTTT,CASSYRRLSEKLFF
-,-,TRBJ2-5,15,TRBV7-9,TGTGCCAGCAGCTGGACAGCTACCCACCAAGAGACCCAGTACTTC,CASSWTATHQETQYF
TRBD1,-,TRBJ1-6,16,TRBV5-1,TGCGCCAGCAGCATACCGGGACAGGGGGAAGGATCACCCCTCCACTTT,CASSIPGQGEGSPLHF
-,-,TRBJ2-7,16,TRBV3-1/TRBV3-2,TGTGCCAGCAGCCAAGACAGAGGGGCGGCCGGTTACGAGCAGTACTTC,CASSQDRGAAGYEQYF
-,-,TRBJ1-1,22,TRBV4-3,TGCGCCAGCAGCCAAGACCCTCGGCCCTCAGGAGACTATGACCTCATGAACACTGAAGCTTTCTTT,CASSQDPRPSGDYDLMNTEAFF
-,-,TRBJ2-7,12,TRBV11-2,TGTGCCAGCAGCTTTCAGGGTTACGAGCAGTACTTC,CASSFQGYEQYF
TRBD1,-,TRBJ1-1,18,TRBV7-9,TGTGCCAGCAGCGGGTTTGGTCGATGGGACAGGGGAGGCACTGAAGCTTTCTTT,CASSGFGRWDRGGTEAFF
TRBD1,once,TRBJ1-5,17,TRBV7-9,TGTGCCAGCAGCGATGCAGGGTGGGGACAGGGTATTCAGCCCCAGCATTTT,CASSDAGWGQGIQPQHF
-,-,TRBJ1-1,15,TRBV4-2,TGTGCCAGCAGCCTAACCCGGACGGGGAACACTGAAGCTTTCTTT,CASSLTRTGNTEAFF
-,-,TRBJ2-1,14,TRBV6-1,TGTGCCAGCAGTGACCTAGTGGGGGCCGGAGAGCAGTTCTTC,CASSDLVGAGEQFF
-,-,TRBJ2-3,13,TRBV20-1,TGCAGTGCTAGTAGGCTTAGCACAGATACGCAGTATTTT,CSASRLSTDTQYF
TRBD1,-,TRBJ2-1,12,TRBV11-2,TGTGCCAGCAGCGAGGGGGCAGGGGAGCAGTTCTTC,CASSEGAGEQFF
-,-,TRBJ2-3,13,TRBV4-1,TGCGCCAGCAGCAGCTTGTTGGTGTTTCCGCAGTATTTT,CASSSLLVFPQYF
-,-,TRBJ1-2,12,TRBV11-3,TGTGCCAGCAGCTTAGGACAGATTGGCTACACCTTC,CASSLGQIGYTF
-,-,TRBJ2-5,15,TRBV7-9,TGTGCCAGCAGGCCAGGATCAGGGTTGGGAGAGACCCAGTACTTC,CASRPGSGLGETQYF
-,-,TRBJ1-2,12,TRBV6-5,TGTGCCAGCAGGCTCCAGGGTAGCGGCTACACCTTC,CASRLQGSGYTF
TRBD2,few,TRBJ2-1,15,TRBV11-1,TGTGCCAGCAGCTTAGCAGCGGGGGGGATTCTTGAGCAGTTCTTC,CASSLAAGGILEQFF
-,-,TRBJ2-6,15,TRBV7-3,TGTGCCAGCAGCTTAATCTTTTCTGGGGCCAACGTCCTGACTTTC,CASSLIFSGANVLTF
-,-,TRBJ2-1,14,TRBV2,TGTGCCAGCAGGGGGACCACAAAAGGGAATGAGCAGTTCTTC,CASRGTTKGNEQFF
-,-,TRBJ1-2,14,TRBV4-3,TGCGCCAGCAGCCCCCCTGGCAGGTTGGAGGGCTACACCTTC,CASSPPGRLEGYTF
TRBD2,-,TRBJ2-3,16,TRBV5-1,TGCGCCAGCAGCTCGCAAGTAGCGGGAGGGAGAGATACGCAGTATTTT,CASSSQVAGGRDTQYF
TRBD1,-,TRBJ1-3,19,TRBV4-2,TGTGCCAGCAGCCAAATTGGACAGGGCGCTAGTTTCTCTGGAAACACCATATATTTT,CASSQIGQGASFSGNTIYF
TRBD1,-,TRBJ2-2,15,TRBV19,TGTGCCAGTACCCTCGGGGACAGGGTCACCGGGGAGCTGTTTTTT,CASTLGDRVTGELFF